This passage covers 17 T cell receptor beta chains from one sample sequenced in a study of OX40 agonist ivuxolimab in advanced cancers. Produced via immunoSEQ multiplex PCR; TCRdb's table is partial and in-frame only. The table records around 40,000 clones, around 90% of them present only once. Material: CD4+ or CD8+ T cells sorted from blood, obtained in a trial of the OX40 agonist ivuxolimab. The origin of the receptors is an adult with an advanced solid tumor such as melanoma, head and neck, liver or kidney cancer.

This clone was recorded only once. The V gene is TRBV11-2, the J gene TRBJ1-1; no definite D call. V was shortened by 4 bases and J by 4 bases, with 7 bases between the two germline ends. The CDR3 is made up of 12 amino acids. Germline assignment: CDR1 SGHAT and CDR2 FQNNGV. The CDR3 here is CASSSYSTEAFF. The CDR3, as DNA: TGTGCCAGCAGCTCATATAGCACTGAAGCTTTCTTT.

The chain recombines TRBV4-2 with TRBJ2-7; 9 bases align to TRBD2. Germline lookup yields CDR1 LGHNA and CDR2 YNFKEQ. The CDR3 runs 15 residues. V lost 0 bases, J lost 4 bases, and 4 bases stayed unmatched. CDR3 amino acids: CASSQEVLAGYEQYF. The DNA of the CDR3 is TGTGCCAGCAGCCAAGAAGTCCTAGCGGGGTACGAGCAGTACTTC.

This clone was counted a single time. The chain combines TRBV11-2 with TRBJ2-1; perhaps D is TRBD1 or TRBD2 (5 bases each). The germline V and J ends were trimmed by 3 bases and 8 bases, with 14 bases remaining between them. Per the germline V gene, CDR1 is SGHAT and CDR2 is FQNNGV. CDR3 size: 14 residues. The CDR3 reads CASSLGTAIDEQFF. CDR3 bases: TGTGCCAGCAGCTTGGGGACCGCGATCGATGAGCAGTTCTTC.

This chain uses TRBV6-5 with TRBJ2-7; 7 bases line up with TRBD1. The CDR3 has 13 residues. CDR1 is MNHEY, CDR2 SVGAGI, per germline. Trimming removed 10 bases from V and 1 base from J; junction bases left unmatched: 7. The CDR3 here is CATRTGNSYEQYF. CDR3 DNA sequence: TGTGCCACCCGGACAGGTAATTCCTACGAGCAGTACTTC.

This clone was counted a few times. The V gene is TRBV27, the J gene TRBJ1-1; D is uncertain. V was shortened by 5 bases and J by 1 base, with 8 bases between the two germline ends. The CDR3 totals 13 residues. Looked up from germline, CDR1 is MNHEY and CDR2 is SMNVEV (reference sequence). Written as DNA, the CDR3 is TGTGCCAGCAGTCCCGGGCCGAACACTGAAGCTTTCTTT. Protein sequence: CASSPGPNTEAFF.

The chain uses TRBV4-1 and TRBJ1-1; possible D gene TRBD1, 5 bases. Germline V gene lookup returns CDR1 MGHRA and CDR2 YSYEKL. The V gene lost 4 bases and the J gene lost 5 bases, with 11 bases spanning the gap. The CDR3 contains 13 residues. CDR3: CASSPSGFTEAFF. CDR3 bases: TGCGCCAGCAGCCCCTCAGGGTTTACTGAAGCTTTCTTT.

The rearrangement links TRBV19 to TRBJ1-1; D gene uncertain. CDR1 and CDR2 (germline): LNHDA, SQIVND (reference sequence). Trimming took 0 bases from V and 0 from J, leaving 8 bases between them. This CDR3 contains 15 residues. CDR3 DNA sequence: TGTGCCAGTAGTATAGATCTAAGAGTGAACACTGAAGCTTTCTTT. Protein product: CASSIDLRVNTEAFF.

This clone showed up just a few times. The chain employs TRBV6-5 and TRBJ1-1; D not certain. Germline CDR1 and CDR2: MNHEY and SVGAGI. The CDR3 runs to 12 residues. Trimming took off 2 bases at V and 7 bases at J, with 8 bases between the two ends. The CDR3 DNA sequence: TGTGCCAGCAGTTACCCCGATATTGAAGCTTTCTTT. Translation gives CASSYPDIEAFF.

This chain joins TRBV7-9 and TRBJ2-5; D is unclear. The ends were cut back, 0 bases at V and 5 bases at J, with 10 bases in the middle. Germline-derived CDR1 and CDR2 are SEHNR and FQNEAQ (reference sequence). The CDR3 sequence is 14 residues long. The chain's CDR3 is CASSLAPTEETQYF. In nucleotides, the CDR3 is TGTGCCAGCAGCTTAGCGCCGACTGAGGAGACCCAGTACTTC.

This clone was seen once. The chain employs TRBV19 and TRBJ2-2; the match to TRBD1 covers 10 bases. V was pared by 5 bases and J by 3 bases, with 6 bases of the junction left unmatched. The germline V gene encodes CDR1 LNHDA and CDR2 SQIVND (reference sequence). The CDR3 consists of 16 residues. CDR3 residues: CASSLRDRGHTGELFF. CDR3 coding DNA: TGTGCCAGTAGTCTTCGGGACAGGGGACACACCGGGGAGCTGTTTTTT.

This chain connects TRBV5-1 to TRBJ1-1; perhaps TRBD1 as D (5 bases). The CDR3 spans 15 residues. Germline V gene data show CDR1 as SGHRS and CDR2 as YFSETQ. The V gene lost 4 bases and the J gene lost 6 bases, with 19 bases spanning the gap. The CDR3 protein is CASSPDRSFFAEAFF. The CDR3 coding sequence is TGCGCCAGCAGCCCCGACAGATCCTTTTTCGCTGAAGCTTTCTTT.

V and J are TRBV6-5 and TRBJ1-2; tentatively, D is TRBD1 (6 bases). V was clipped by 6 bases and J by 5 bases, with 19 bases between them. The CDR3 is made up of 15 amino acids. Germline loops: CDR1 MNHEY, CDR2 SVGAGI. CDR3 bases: TGTGCCAGCAGGGGATCCACAGGGAATCCATATGGCTACACCTTC. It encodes CASRGSTGNPYGYTF.

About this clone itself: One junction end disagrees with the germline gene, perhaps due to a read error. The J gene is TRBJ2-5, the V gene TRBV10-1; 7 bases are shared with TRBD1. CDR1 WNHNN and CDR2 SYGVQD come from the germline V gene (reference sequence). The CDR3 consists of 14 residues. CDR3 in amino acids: CASSESRTGETQYF. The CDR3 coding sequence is TGCGCCAGCAGCGAGTCGCGGACAGGCGAGACCCAGTACTTC.

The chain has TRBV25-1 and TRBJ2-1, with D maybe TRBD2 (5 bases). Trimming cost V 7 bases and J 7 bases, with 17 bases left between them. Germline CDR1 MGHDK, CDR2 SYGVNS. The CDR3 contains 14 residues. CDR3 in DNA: TGTGCCAGCACCTCTCGGCGGGTGGGAAATGAGCAGTTCTTC. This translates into CASTSRRVGNEQFF.

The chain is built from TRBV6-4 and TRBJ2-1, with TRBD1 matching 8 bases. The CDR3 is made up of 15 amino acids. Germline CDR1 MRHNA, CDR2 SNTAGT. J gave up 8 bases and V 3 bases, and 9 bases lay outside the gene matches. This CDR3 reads CASSDVGQEMDEQFF. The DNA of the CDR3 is TGTGCCAGCAGTGATGTGGGACAGGAGATGGATGAGCAGTTCTTC.

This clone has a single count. The DNA of the CDR3 is TGTGCCAGCAGCTTATCCGCCCCTGGAAACACCATATATTTT. It encodes CASSLSAPGNTIYF. The chain couples TRBV7-9 to TRBJ1-3, with D uncertain. V lost 2 bases and J lost 2, with 7 bases in between. The CDR3 consists of 14 residues. Per the germline V gene, CDR1 is SEHNR and CDR2 is FQNEAQ (reference sequence).

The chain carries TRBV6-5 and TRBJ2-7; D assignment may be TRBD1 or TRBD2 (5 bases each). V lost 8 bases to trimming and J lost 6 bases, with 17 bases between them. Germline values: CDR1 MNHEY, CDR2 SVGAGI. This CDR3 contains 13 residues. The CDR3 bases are TGTGCCAGCCGGGAACTGGGGCTCTCCGAGCAGTACTTC. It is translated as CASRELGLSEQYF.